The rows below give T cell receptor beta chains drawn from one sample of a study of T-cell reconstitution after alpha-beta-depleted transplantation in children. MiXCR, run by TCRdb on the PCR reads, gives a single entry per CDR3 protein. This sample carries tens of thousands of distinct CDR3 sequences, approximately 18% of them seen once, and the ten largest clones take about 54%. The sequencing used PBMCs, mostly from graft donor cells, collected 360 days after TCRalphabeta/CD19-depleted stem cell transplant. The receptors stem from a male patient under 10 years old who had a stem cell transplant for acute lymphoblastic leukemia, so the T cells may come from the graft donor. Both conserved end residues are part of each CDR3. The order of the fields is clone size, CDR3 length, D gene, J gene, V gene, CDR3 DNA, CDR3 protein. A D gene is named only where the DNA matches it firmly. Part of the rows lack a size; the others show once, few, many or a class for expanded clones.

size: few; length: 14; D: NA; J: TRBJ1-2; V: TRBV11-2; DNA: TGTGCCAGCAGCTTACTTAAAGCTAACTATGGCTACACCTTC; CDR3: CASSLLKANYGYTF
size: few; length: 14; D: NA; J: TRBJ2-5; V: TRBV4-1; DNA: TGCGCCAGCAGCCATCCTCAGAGGATAGAGACCCAGTACTTC; CDR3: CASSHPQRIETQYF
size: NA; length: 14; D: NA; J: TRBJ1-2; V: TRBV18; DNA: TGTGCCAGCTCACCAACAGGGCGCAACTATGGCTACACCTTC; CDR3: CASSPTGRNYGYTF
size: NA; length: 16; D: TRBD2; J: TRBJ2-2; V: TRBV2; DNA: TGTGCCAGCAGTGGGGGACTAGCGGGAGGTTCTGGGGAGCTGTTTTTT; CDR3: CASSGGLAGGSGELFF
size: NA; length: 15; D: TRBD2; J: TRBJ2-3; V: TRBV20-1; DNA: TGCAGTGCTAGAGCGGTGAGCGGGAGAGGAGATACGCAGTATTTT; CDR3: CSARAVSGRGDTQYF
size: NA; length: 15; D: TRBD1; J: TRBJ2-5; V: TRBV11-2; DNA: TGTGCCAGCAGCTTATCTGGGACAGGCGGCGAGACCCAGTACTTC; CDR3: CASSLSGTGGETQYF
size: NA; length: 15; D: NA; J: TRBJ1-5; V: TRBV4-1; DNA: TGCGCCAGCAGCCCGGGACCCTTAGGCAATCAGCCCCAGCATTTT; CDR3: CASSPGPLGNQPQHF
size: many; length: 17; D: NA; J: TRBJ2-5; V: TRBV7-9; DNA: TGTGCCAGCAGCTTAGACCGGGACCTCCTATTTGGGGAGACCCAGTACTTC; CDR3: CASSLDRDLLFGETQYF
size: NA; length: 14; D: TRBD1; J: TRBJ1-2; V: TRBV5-1; DNA: TGCGCCAGCAGCGCCCCGGACAGGGGCTATGGCTACACCTTC; CDR3: CASSAPDRGYGYTF
size: few; length: 12; D: NA; J: TRBJ2-1; V: TRBV5-6; DNA: TGTGCCAGCAGCTTTCGGGCCAATGAGCAGTTCTTC; CDR3: CASSFRANEQFF
size: many; length: 15; D: TRBD1; J: TRBJ1-5; V: TRBV6-5; DNA: TGTGCCAGCAGTCTGACAGGGGGGCCACAACAGCCCCAGCATTTT; CDR3: CASSLTGGPQQPQHF
size: NA; length: 16; D: NA; J: TRBJ2-3; V: TRBV11-2; DNA: TGTGCCAGCAGCATCACTAGAGGGGGGGGCACAGATACGCAGTATTTT; CDR3: CASSITRGGGTDTQYF
size: few; length: 15; D: NA; J: TRBJ2-3; V: TRBV25-1; DNA: TGTGCCAGCAGTGTTCCAGGGGTCCGCACAGATACGCAGTATTTT; CDR3: CASSVPGVRTDTQYF
size: few; length: 15; D: NA; J: TRBJ2-3; V: TRBV6-2/TRBV6-3; DNA: TGTGCCAGCAGTTTCCAGGGGTCTAGCACAGATACGCAGTATTTT; CDR3: CASSFQGSSTDTQYF